One sample yielded the 22 T cell receptor beta chains listed below, sequenced in a study of T cell clones after liver transplantation. TCRdb's table, derived via immunoSEQ multiplex PCR, lists solely in-frame clones and lacks some. The sample yields approximately 71,000 clones, around 93% seen once. This specimen was CD4+ T cells from blood, taken about 25 months after liver transplant. The receptors derive from a human patient who received a liver transplant. Some T cells could come from the graft donor.

The chain employs TRBV11-1 and TRBJ2-7; D possibly uses TRBD1 or TRBD2 (7 bases each). This CDR3 contains 16 residues. V lost 2 bases to trimming and J lost 0 bases, with 14 bases between them. Germline CDR1 reads SGHAT; CDR2 reads FQDESV (reference sequence). DNA for the CDR3: TGTGCCAGCAGCTTATCGGGCAGGGGGGGCTCCTACGAGCAGTACTTC. Protein product: CASSLSGRGGSYEQYF.

The chain has TRBV4-1 and TRBJ2-7; 7 nucleotides agree with TRBD1. Germline loops: CDR1 MGHRA, CDR2 YSYEKL. There are 15 residues in the CDR3. The ends lost 2 bases at V and 0 bases at J; junction bases unmatched: 4. CDR3 loop: CASSQLRDSSYEQYF. The CDR3 bases are TGCGCCAGCAGCCAACTTAGGGACAGCTCCTACGAGCAGTACTTC.

This chain links TRBV6-6 with TRBJ1-1; unclear D gene. Trimming pared 0 bases from V and 8 bases from J, leaving 13 bases between. This CDR3 spans 14 amino acids. The germline gives CDR1 MNHNY, CDR2 SVGAGI (reference sequence). CDR3: CASSYSLSRQEAFF. CDR3 in DNA: TGTGCCAGCAGTTACTCGCTGTCTCGTCAAGAAGCTTTCTTT.

J is TRBJ1-5 and V is TRBV28, with a weak D call TRBD1 (5 bases). V was pared by 4 bases and J by 9 bases, with 13 bases between. The CDR3 consists of 13 residues. The germline gives CDR1 MDHEN, CDR2 SYDVKM. DNA for the CDR3: TGTGCCAGCAGTTCGGGGCTTCTAGGGCCCCAGCATTTT. It is translated as CASSSGLLGPQHF.

This chain links TRBV29-1 with TRBJ1-2; D is ambiguous. There are 10 residues in the CDR3. The germline V gene has CDR1 SQVTM and CDR2 ANQGSEA. Trimming cost V 8 bases and J 6 bases, with 10 bases left between them. CDR3: CSSERDGYTF. The CDR3 bases are TGCAGCTCCGAGAGAGATGGCTACACCTTC.

The chain links TRBV7-6 to TRBJ1-2; D is unclear. CDR3 length equals 15 residues. Germline lookup yields CDR1 SGHVS and CDR2 FNYEAQ. V lost 6 bases to trimming and J lost 6 bases, with 20 bases between them. As DNA, the CDR3 is TGTGCCAGCAGTTTTAATGAGGGTTCGGGGAATGGCTACACCTTC. Its protein product is CASSFNEGSGNGYTF. Using reference TRBV7-6 and TRBJ1-2 for the parts outside the CDR3, the full variable domain is GAGVSQSPRYKVTKRGQDVALRCDPISGHVSLYWYRQALGQGPEFLTYFNYEAQQDKSGLPNDRFSAERPEGSISTLTIQRTEQRDSAMYRCASSFNEGSGNGYTFGSGTRLTVV.

The rearrangement uses TRBV7-9 and TRBJ2-7; no clear D gene. CDR3 length equals 12 residues. Germline CDR1 SEHNR, CDR2 FQNEAQ (reference sequence). V was clipped by 1 base and J by 6 bases, with 7 bases between them. CDR3 residues: CASSLGYGEQYF. DNA for the CDR3: TGTGCCAGCAGCTTAGGCTACGGCGAGCAGTACTTC.

This chain connects TRBV4-2 to TRBJ1-3; no reliable D call. Germline V gene sequence: CDR1 LGHNA, CDR2 YNFKEQ. The CDR3 is 13 amino acids. With 0 bases removed from V and 4 bases from J, the gap between germline ends came to 4 bases. The CDR3 DNA reads as TGTGCCAGCAGCCAAGATAACGGAAACACCATATATTTT. It specifies CASSQDNGNTIYF.

This clone was seen a handful of times. V and J are TRBV27 and TRBJ2-3; maybe TRBD2 (5 bases). CDR1 and CDR2 (germline): MNHEY, SMNVEV (reference sequence). The CDR3 spans 15 residues. V lost 6 bases, J lost 5 bases, and 18 bases lay in between. Written as DNA, the CDR3 is TGTGCCAGCAGGGCTATGGGAGTGCGAGGAGATACGCAGTATTTT. This encodes CASRAMGVRGDTQYF.

The chain uses TRBV11-3 and TRBJ2-7; possibly TRBD1 or TRBD2 for D (5 bases each). V was pared by 0 bases and J by 1 base, with 7 bases between. The CDR3 has 14 amino acids. CDR1 SGHNT and CDR2 YENEEA come from the germline V gene. The CDR3 here is CASSLEGPSYEQYF. The CDR3 DNA reads TGTGCCAGCAGCTTAGAGGGACCATCCTACGAGCAGTACTTC.

This clone showed up just once. V and J are TRBV9 and TRBJ2-2; D not resolved. Trimming took off 2 bases at V and 3 bases at J, with 11 bases between the two ends. Germline V lookup: CDR1 SGDLS, CDR2 YYNGEE. This CDR3 has 15 residues. The CDR3 sequence: CASSVWGRDTGELFF. In DNA, the CDR3 is TGTGCCAGCAGCGTCTGGGGAAGGGACACCGGGGAGCTGTTTTTT.

The genes are TRBV25-1 and TRBJ2-3; D unclear. Germline-derived CDR1 and CDR2 are MGHDK and SYGVNS. The CDR3 loop spans 13 amino acids. Trimming removed 3 bases from V and 1 base from J, with 5 bases in between. This CDR3 reads CASSDGGTDTQYF. In DNA, the CDR3 is TGTGCCAGCAGTGACGGTGGCACAGATACGCAGTATTTT. The variable domain in full, completed from reference TRBV25-1 and TRBJ2-3, reads EADIYQTPRYLVIGTGKKITLECSQTMGHDKMYWYQQDPGMELHLIHYSYGVNSTEKGDLSSESTVSRIRTEHFPLTLESARPSHTSQYLCASSDGGTDTQYFGPGTRLTVL.

This CDR3 is CASSVTGSNQPQHF. The CDR3 DNA reads TGTGCCAGCAGTGTGACAGGTAGCAATCAGCCCCAGCATTTT. V usage is TRBV28 and J usage is TRBJ1-5; D might be TRBD1 (6 bases). Germline CDR1 MDHEN, CDR2 SYDVKM. The V gene lost 5 bases and the J gene lost 0 bases, with 8 bases spanning the gap. The CDR3 is 14 residues long.

This chain uses TRBV28 with TRBJ1-1; a weak D match, TRBD1 (6 bases). Trimming took 10 bases from V and 1 from J, leaving 16 bases between them. The CDR3 has 14 residues. The germline V gene encodes CDR1 MDHEN and CDR2 SYDVKM. CDR3 loop: CATINGGQNTEAFF. The CDR3 bases are TGTGCCACGATCAACGGGGGACAGAACACTGAAGCTTTCTTT. The variable domain in full, with the rest retrieved from reference TRBV28 and TRBJ1-1, is DVKVTQSSRYLVKRTGEKVFLECVQDMDHENMFWYRQDPGLGLRLIYFSYDVKMKEKGDIPEGYSVSREKKERFSLILESASTNQTSMYLCATINGGQNTEAFFGQGTRLTVV.

The CDR3 DNA sequence: TGCGCCAGCAGCCCTCGCCAGGTCGGGGTGGATGAAAAACTGTTTTTT. Its protein is CASSPRQVGVDEKLFF. The genes are TRBV5-1 and TRBJ1-4; D is ambiguous. The CDR3 totals 16 residues. Between the trimmed V and J ends, which lost 4 bases and 6 bases, there was a span of 19 bases. The germline CDR1 and CDR2 sequences are SGHRS and YFSETQ.

J is TRBJ2-7 and V is TRBV5-4; 7 bases line up with TRBD1. CDR3 length equals 12 residues. V gave up 4 bases and J gave up 6 bases; unmatched junction bases: 4. CDR1 is SGHNT and CDR2 is YYREEE in the germline V gene (reference sequence). CDR3 in DNA: TGTGCCAGCAGCATCAACAGGGGCGAGCAGTACTTC. Protein product: CASSINRGEQYF.

V usage is TRBV5-1 and J usage is TRBJ2-4, with D tentatively TRBD1 or TRBD2 (6 bases each). V dropped 0 bases and J dropped 8 bases, with 18 bases sitting between them. In germline, CDR1 is SGHRS, CDR2 YFSETQ. The CDR3 runs to 16 residues. The CDR3 loop is CASSLDSIPRGDIQYF. CDR3 DNA sequence: TGCGCCAGCAGCTTGGATAGCATTCCTAGGGGGGACATTCAGTACTTC.

In regard to this clone: Other DNA sequences from this sample encode an identical CDR3 as well. The chain recombines TRBV5-6 with TRBJ1-5; D is perhaps TRBD1 (5 bases). Trimming removed 0 bases from V and 5 bases from J, with 9 bases in between. Germline CDR1 reads SGHDT; CDR2 reads YYEEEE. This CDR3 is 14 amino acids long. The CDR3 loop reads CASSLAGGDQPQHF. The CDR3 nucleotides read TGTGCCAGCAGCTTGGCCGGGGGTGATCAGCCCCAGCATTTT.

This clone was recorded once. The chain has TRBV6-1 and TRBJ2-2; no firm D call. Germline loops: CDR1 MNHNS, CDR2 SASEGT. Trimming removed 3 bases at V and 1 base at J, with 12 bases between. This CDR3 is 16 amino acids long. CDR3 protein: CASSDIRLMNTGELFF. CDR3 DNA sequence: TGTGCCAGCAGTGATATACGGTTGATGAACACCGGGGAGCTGTTTTTT.

This chain uses TRBV4-3 with TRBJ2-1, with TRBD1 matching 10 bases. The CDR3 runs 17 residues. After removal of 2 bases from V and 7 bases from J, the junction contained 11 bases not matched to a gene. Germline assignment: CDR1 LGHNA and CDR2 YSLEER. The CDR3 protein is CASSQSPPGQGRNEQFF. The CDR3 DNA follows: TGCGCCAGCAGCCAAAGCCCACCGGGACAGGGGAGGAATGAGCAGTTCTTC.

J is TRBJ2-5 and V is TRBV10-1, with TRBD2 matching 7 bases. The CDR3 has 13 residues. The germline V gene encodes CDR1 WNHNN and CDR2 SYGVQD (reference sequence). J lost 5 bases, V lost 4 bases, and 4 bases had no gene match. The DNA of the CDR3 is TGCGCCAGCAGTGGGACTAGGAAGGAGACCCAGTACTTC. Protein: CASSGTRKETQYF.

Only a few counts were recorded for this clone. This chain uses TRBV7-9 with TRBJ2-3; D may be TRBD2 (6 bases). The CDR3 is 12 amino acids. Germline V CDR1 and CDR2: SEHNR, FQNEAQ (reference sequence). Trimming removed 3 bases from V and 8 bases from J, with 9 bases in between. Here the CDR3 reads CASSLVGGTQYF. CDR3 DNA: TGTGCCAGCAGCTTGGTGGGGGGTACGCAGTATTTT.